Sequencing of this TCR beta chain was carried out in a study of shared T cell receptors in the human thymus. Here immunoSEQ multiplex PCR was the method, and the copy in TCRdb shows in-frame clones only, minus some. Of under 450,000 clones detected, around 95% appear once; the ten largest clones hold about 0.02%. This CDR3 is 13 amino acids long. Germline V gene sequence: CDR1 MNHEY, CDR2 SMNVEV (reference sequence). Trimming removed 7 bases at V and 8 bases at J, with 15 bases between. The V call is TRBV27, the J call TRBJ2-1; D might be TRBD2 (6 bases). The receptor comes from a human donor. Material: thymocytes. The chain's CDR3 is CASKTGDADEQFF. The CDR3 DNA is TGTGCCAGCAAAACGGGAGATGCGGATGAGCAGTTCTTC.